This entry lists 22 T cell receptor beta chains sequenced from one sample in a study of beta chain features in type 1 diabetes. Every isolated RNA sample was fully reverse transcribed, so sequencing captured expressed TCRB transcripts. Sequenced by immunoSEQ multiplex PCR; TCRdb stores in-frame clones only, minus some. In the table there are under 300,000 clones, over 11% of which are singletons. Study-level results: Type 1 diabetes patients showed a moderate but significant shortening of TCRB CDR3s in all four CD4+ subsets.

The antigens for these receptors are not known. Sequencing used naive CD4+ T cells from blood. Receptors were obtained from a man aged 25-45 years with type 1 diabetes.

For this clone: Different DNA sequences within this sample yield the same CDR3. The chain combines TRBV18 with TRBJ1-1; 8 bases are a match to TRBD1. The CDR3 loop spans 14 amino acids. After removal of 4 bases from V and 2 bases from J, the junction contained 3 bases not matched to a gene. From germline, CDR1 is KGHSH and CDR2 LQKENI. The CDR3 loop is CASSQQGGNTEAFF. The CDR3 DNA sequence: TGTGCCAGCTCACAACAGGGGGGTAACACTGAAGCTTTCTTT.

This clone was counted only a few times. This chain links TRBV5-1 with TRBJ2-7, with 8 bases lining up with TRBD1. This CDR3 region has 15 residues. The trim removed 4 bases at V and 0 bases at J, leaving 6 bases unmatched. CDR1 SGHRS and CDR2 YFSETQ come from the germline V gene. The CDR3 loop reads CASSPRQGSSYEQYF. The CDR3, as DNA: TGCGCCAGCAGCCCACGACAGGGGAGCTCCTACGAGCAGTACTTC.

This sequence joins TRBV4-1 and TRBJ2-1; the match to TRBD2 covers 7 bases. Germline V gene lookup returns CDR1 MGHRA and CDR2 YSYEKL. The CDR3 totals 16 residues. After removal of 4 bases from V and 8 bases from J, the junction contained 14 bases not matched to a gene. CDR3 protein: CASSPYSSGGLYEQFF. As DNA, the CDR3 is TGCGCCAGCAGCCCCTACTCGTCGGGAGGTCTTTATGAGCAGTTCTTC.

This clone was observed a handful of times. This rearrangement joins TRBV6-5 to TRBJ2-6; D unresolved. CDR3 length: 16 residues. Germline V CDR1 and CDR2: MNHEY, SVGAGI. The germline V and J ends were trimmed by 1 base and 2 bases, with 9 bases remaining between them. CDR3 amino acids: CASSYFQVPGANVLTF. The CDR3 DNA reads as TGTGCCAGCAGTTACTTTCAGGTCCCTGGGGCCAACGTCCTGACTTTC.

This clone was counted between two and nine times. This chain uses TRBV5-1 with TRBJ2-4; 9 positions match TRBD1. V was clipped by 2 bases and J by 6 bases; unmatched bases: 3. The CDR3 covers 14 residues. Germline values: CDR1 SGHRS, CDR2 YFSETQ. The CDR3 coding sequence is TGCGCCAGCAGCTTCTTGGGACAGGGAAACATTCAGTACTTC. This encodes CASSFLGQGNIQYF.

This clone came up a few times. The genes are TRBV7-9 and TRBJ2-7; D uncertain. V was pared by 8 bases and J by 1 base, with 9 bases between. This CDR3 has 12 residues. Germline V gene sequence: CDR1 SEHNR, CDR2 FQNEAQ (reference sequence). CDR3 residues: CASGRSSYEQYF. Here the CDR3 DNA reads TGTGCCAGCGGAAGGAGTTCCTACGAGCAGTACTTC.

The genes are TRBV29-1 and TRBJ1-1; 10 nucleotides align to TRBD1. The CDR3 is 13 amino acids. The V segment lost 6 bases and the J segment 8 bases; nucleotides outside the gene matches: 9. The germline V gene has CDR1 SQVTM and CDR2 ANQGSEA. CDR3 loop: CSVHSGTGEEAFF. The DNA of the CDR3 is TGCAGCGTCCATTCCGGGACAGGGGAAGAAGCTTTCTTT.

A few counts support this clone. The chain combines TRBV9 with TRBJ2-1; 7 nucleotides agree with TRBD1. V was pared by 0 bases and J by 4 bases, with 10 bases of the junction left unmatched. Germline loops: CDR1 SGDLS, CDR2 YYNGEE. This CDR3 has 17 residues. The CDR3 nucleotides are TGTGCCAGCAGCGTAGAGGGGCTCCGGGACAGTTACAATGAGCAGTTCTTC. Its protein is CASSVEGLRDSYNEQFF.

The genes are TRBV9 and TRBJ1-5, with 7 bases lining up with TRBD1. This CDR3 region has 17 residues. Trimming cost V 0 bases and J 3 bases; bases outside gene matches: 9. Germline V gene sequence: CDR1 SGDLS, CDR2 YYNGEE. CDR3 DNA sequence: TGTGCCAGCAGCGTAGGGGCAGGGGGGAGTTACAATCAGCCCCAGCATTTT. Its translation: CASSVGAGGSYNQPQHF. The full variable domain, with the rest looked up from reference TRBV9 and TRBJ1-5, is DSGVTQTPKHLITATGQRVTLRCSPRSGDLSVYWYQQSLDQGLQFLIQYYNGEERAKGNILERFSAQQFPDLHSELNLSSLELGDSALYFCASSVGAGGSYNQPQHFGDGTRLSIL.

This clone was counted only a few times. The V call is TRBV4-1, the J call TRBJ2-5, with D perhaps TRBD1 (6 bases). Trimming pared 2 bases from V and 1 base from J, leaving 20 bases between. There are 18 residues in the CDR3. The germline V gene encodes CDR1 MGHRA and CDR2 YSYEKL. The CDR3 reads CASSQSRKFARGQETQYF. The CDR3 region has the DNA TGCGCCAGCAGCCAAAGTCGAAAGTTCGCCAGGGGCCAAGAGACCCAGTACTTC.

This clone was seen more than once but under ten times. The chain couples TRBV7-2 to TRBJ2-7; D uncertain. In germline, CDR1 is SGHTA, CDR2 FQGNSA. V was clipped by 5 bases and J by 4 bases, with 15 bases between them. The CDR3 spans 14 residues. CDR3 sequence reads: CASSPSTSRYEQYF. The CDR3 bases are TGTGCCAGCAGCCCCTCGACCTCGAGGTACGAGCAGTACTTC.

The chain joins TRBV4-2 to TRBJ1-2; 11 bases fit TRBD1. Germline V gene lookup returns CDR1 LGHNA and CDR2 YNFKEQ. J lost 3 bases, V lost 2 bases, and 8 bases had no gene match. This CDR3 contains 17 residues. The CDR3 sequence: CASSQTRTGGGDYGYTF. The CDR3 nucleotides are TGTGCCAGCAGCCAAACCAGGACAGGGGGCGGGGACTATGGCTACACCTTC.

In its sample, this clone was seen a few times. V usage is TRBV30 and J usage is TRBJ2-5; 13 bases agree with TRBD2. CDR1 GTSNPN and CDR2 SVGIG come from the germline V gene (reference sequence). The CDR3 runs 17 residues. V lost 3 bases to trimming and J lost 5 bases; unmatched junction nucleotides: 12. CDR3 sequence (DNA): TGTGCCTGGAGCGTTAGGAGGACTAGCGGGAGTGGGGAGACCCAGTACTTC. Amino acids: CAWSVRRTSGSGETQYF.

The chain is built from TRBV6-6 and TRBJ1-5; D call uncertain. Per the germline V gene, CDR1 is MNHNY and CDR2 is SVGAGI (reference sequence). The V end lost 2 bases, the J end lost 5 bases, and 7 bases lay between the germline ends. The CDR3 has 13 amino acids. The CDR3 spells CASSYGEDQPQHF. DNA for the CDR3: TGTGCCAGCAGTTACGGGGAGGATCAGCCCCAGCATTTT.

The rearrangement links TRBV6-5 to TRBJ1-2, with a tentative D call TRBD1 (6 bases). This CDR3 has 15 residues. CDR1 is MNHEY and CDR2 is SVGAGI in the germline V gene. The V end lost 2 bases, the J end lost 7 bases, and 17 bases lay between the germline ends. In nucleotides, the CDR3 is TGTGCCAGCAGTTACGGGGGCTACGATTCGGGTGGCTACACCTTC. Amino acids: CASSYGGYDSGGYTF.

The chain recombines TRBV12-5 with TRBJ1-1; 11 nucleotides agree with TRBD1. The CDR3 extends over 16 amino acids. V dropped 6 bases and J dropped 4; count of bases not matched to a gene: 10. Germline-derived CDR1 and CDR2 are LGHNT and FRNRAP. CDR3 DNA sequence: TGTGCTAGTGGCCCCCGCGGACAGGGGGCGACCACTGAAGCTTTCTTT. Translation gives CASGPRGQGATTEAFF. Variable domain in full (rest from reference TRBV12-5 and TRBJ1-1): DARVTQTPRHKVTEMGQEVTMRCQPILGHNTVFWYRQTMMQGLELLAYFRNRAPLDDSGMPKDRFSAEMPDATLATLKIQPSEPRDSAVYFCASGPRGQGATTEAFFGQGTRLTVV.

This clone was counted only a few times. The chain couples TRBV5-4 to TRBJ2-3; TRBD2 matches 9 bases. CDR1 is SGHNT and CDR2 is YYREEE in the germline V gene (reference sequence). J was trimmed by 3 bases and V by 3 bases; bases with no gene match: 8. This CDR3 has 16 residues. The CDR3 bases are TGTGCCAGCAGCTGGGCCGTGACTAGCGGTACAGATACGCAGTATTTT. Amino acids: CASSWAVTSGTDTQYF.

Concerning this clone: Sequence at one end of the junction differs from germline and may be a read error. The CDR3 region has the DNA TGTGCCAGCAGCCAAGATACGAGACAGGGGGCCTCCAATGGCTTT. This sequence encodes CASSQDTRQGASNGF. V gene TRBV4-2 combines with J gene TRBJ1-3; 10 nucleotides match TRBD1. The CDR3 runs to 15 residues. CDR1 is LGHNA, CDR2 YNFKEQ, per germline.

In its sample, this clone was seen a few times. Other DNA sequences in this specimen translate into the identical CDR3. Here the CDR3 DNA reads TGCGCCAGCAGCTTGGTGTCCGGGAACACTGAAGCTTTCTTT. This encodes CASSLVSGNTEAFF. The rearrangement uses TRBV5-1 and TRBJ1-1; D unresolved. Per the germline V gene, CDR1 is SGHRS and CDR2 is YFSETQ. Trimming took off 0 bases at V and 1 base at J, with 7 bases between the two ends. CDR3 length equals 14 residues.

The table lists this clone with a few counts. The chain has TRBV28 and TRBJ1-5, with D hard to call. CDR1 is MDHEN and CDR2 is SYDVKM in the germline V gene. This CDR3 has 12 amino acids. Trimming pared 4 bases from V and 5 bases from J, leaving 6 bases between. This chain's CDR3 is CASSSPDQPQHF. CDR3 DNA: TGTGCCAGCAGTTCCCCAGATCAGCCCCAGCATTTT.

Here the CDR3 reads CASSESGQAQDIQYF. In nucleotides, the CDR3 is TGTGCCAGCAGTGAATCCGGACAGGCTCAGGACATTCAGTACTTC. The rearrangement links TRBV6-1 to TRBJ2-4; 7 bases map to TRBD1. V was pared by 2 bases and J by 8 bases, with 9 bases of the junction left unmatched. Germline V gene sequence: CDR1 MNHNS, CDR2 SASEGT. The length of the CDR3 is 15 residues.

This clone appeared a few times. This CDR3 is CASLLDGGKSSYNEQFF. The DNA of the CDR3 is TGTGCCAGCCTTCTGGACGGGGGTAAAAGCTCCTACAATGAGCAGTTCTTC. The rearrangement uses TRBV7-2 and TRBJ2-1, with D perhaps matching TRBD2 (6 bases). The CDR3 length is 17 residues. Trimming took 8 bases from V and 0 from J, leaving 20 bases between them. Per the germline V gene, CDR1 is SGHTA and CDR2 is FQGNSA.